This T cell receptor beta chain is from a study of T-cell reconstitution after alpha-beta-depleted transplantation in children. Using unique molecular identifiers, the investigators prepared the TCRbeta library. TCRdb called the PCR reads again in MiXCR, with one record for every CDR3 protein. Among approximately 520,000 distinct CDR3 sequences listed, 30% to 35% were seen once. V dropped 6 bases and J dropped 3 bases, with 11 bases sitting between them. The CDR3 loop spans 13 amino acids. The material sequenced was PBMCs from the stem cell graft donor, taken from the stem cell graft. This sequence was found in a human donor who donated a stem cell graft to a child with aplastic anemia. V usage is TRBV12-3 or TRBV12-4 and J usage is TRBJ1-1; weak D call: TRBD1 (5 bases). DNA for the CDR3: TGTGCCAGCAGGGGGCTCGGGGACACTGAAGCTTTCTTT. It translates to CASRGLGDTEAFF.